This T cell receptor (beta chain) was identified during a study of T cells in women clearing cervical HPV infection. Study summary: Case blood drawn at lesion detection; control blood after infection cleared.

Points on this clone: Coverage ceases 3 residues before the CDR3 finishes, and the germline J gene fills in the end.

Germline-derived CDR1 and CDR2 are MNHEY and SVGEGT. Trimming removed 4 bases from V and 7 bases from J, with 17 bases in between. There are 15 residues in the CDR3. Generated by immunoSEQ multiplex PCR, the TCRdb table keeps only in-frame clones and is missing some. The specimen's table records about 31,000 clones. Sequenced input: blood buffy coat. This clonotype was obtained from a woman aged 18 to 75 with a cervical HPV16 infection that either progressed to CIN3+ or cleared (not recorded which). This chain links TRBV6-2 or TRBV6-3 with TRBJ1-5; D possibly corresponds to TRBD1 (6 bases). The DNA read from the CDR3 is TGTGCCAGCAGTTCCGAGGGGGGGCCCAACCAGCCC. This encodes CASSSEGGPNQP. The full CDR3 sequence reads CASSSEGGPNQPQHF.